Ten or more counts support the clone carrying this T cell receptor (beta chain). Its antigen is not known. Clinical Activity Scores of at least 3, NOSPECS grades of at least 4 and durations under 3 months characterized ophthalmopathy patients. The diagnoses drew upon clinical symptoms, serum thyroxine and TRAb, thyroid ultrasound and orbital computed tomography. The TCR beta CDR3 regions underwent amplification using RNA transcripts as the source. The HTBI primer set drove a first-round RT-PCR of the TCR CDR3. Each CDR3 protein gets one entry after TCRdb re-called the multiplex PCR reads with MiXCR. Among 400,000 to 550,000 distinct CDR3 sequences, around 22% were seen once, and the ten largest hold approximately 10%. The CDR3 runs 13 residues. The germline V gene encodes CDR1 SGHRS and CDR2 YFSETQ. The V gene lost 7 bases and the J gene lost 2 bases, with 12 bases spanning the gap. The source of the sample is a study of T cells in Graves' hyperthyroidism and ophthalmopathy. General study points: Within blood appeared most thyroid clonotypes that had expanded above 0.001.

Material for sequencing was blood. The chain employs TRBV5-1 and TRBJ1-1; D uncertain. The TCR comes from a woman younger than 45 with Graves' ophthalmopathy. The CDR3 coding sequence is TGCGCCAGCCGCCAGGATCCAAACACTGAAGCTTTCTTT. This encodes CASRQDPNTEAFF.